One sample yielded the 27 T cell receptor beta chains listed below, sequenced in a study of OX40 agonist ivuxolimab in advanced cancers. Generated by immunoSEQ multiplex PCR, the TCRdb table keeps only in-frame clones and is missing some. The sample comprises 67,000 or so clones, over 85% of which are singletons, and approximately 0.99% rests with the top ten. Material: CD4+ or CD8+ T cells sorted from blood, obtained in a trial of the OX40 agonist ivuxolimab. These TCRs come from an adult with an advanced solid tumor such as melanoma, head and neck, liver or kidney cancer.

The chain employs TRBV6-1 and TRBJ2-7; TRBD1 matches 8 bases. The junction had 6 bases not matched to a gene; V was cut back by 6 bases and J by 2 bases. The CDR3 contains 14 residues. In germline, CDR1 is MNHNS, CDR2 SASEGT. This chain's CDR3 is CASRGGQGPYEQYF. The CDR3 coding sequence is TGTGCCAGCAGGGGAGGACAGGGTCCCTACGAGCAGTACTTC.

J is TRBJ1-2 and V is TRBV18, with 8 bases that match TRBD1. V was clipped by 4 bases and J by 8 bases; unmatched bases: 9. The length of the CDR3 is 14 residues. Germline values: CDR1 KGHSH, CDR2 LQKENI. The CDR3 loop is CASSQTGTGLGYTF. Written as DNA, the CDR3 is TGTGCCAGCTCACAAACCGGGACAGGATTGGGCTACACCTTC.

The J gene is TRBJ2-4, the V gene TRBV6-1; D might be TRBD1 or TRBD2, each matching 6 bases. Trimming left V 6 bases short and J 3 bases short, with 15 bases between. Germline V gives CDR1 MNHNS, CDR2 SASEGT. The CDR3 sequence is 15 residues long. The CDR3 DNA sequence: TGTGCCAGCAGCGAGGGGGGTACTGGCAAAAACATTCAGTACTTC. Translated: CASSEGGTGKNIQYF.

V usage is TRBV27 and J usage is TRBJ1-1; TRBD1 aligns across 9 bases. This CDR3 contains 15 residues. Per germline, CDR1 MNHEY and CDR2 SMNVEV (reference sequence). With 5 bases clipped from V and 3 bases from J, the junction kept 7 bases outside the gene matches. The DNA for the CDR3 is TGTGCCAGCAGTCCTCACAGGGACAGGGACACTGAAGCTTTCTTT. Translation gives CASSPHRDRDTEAFF.

This chain joins TRBV18 and TRBJ1-5, with 9 bases lining up with TRBD1. CDR3 length equals 16 residues. V lost 6 bases and J lost 1; bases outside the gene matches: 7. CDR1 is KGHSH, CDR2 LQKENI, per germline. CDR3 region: CASSTAGTGSNQPQHF. The DNA of the CDR3 is TGTGCCAGCTCGACAGCCGGGACAGGGAGCAATCAGCCCCAGCATTTT. Full variable domain (outside the CDR3, taken from reference TRBV18 and TRBJ1-5): NAGVMQNPRHLVRRRGQEARLRCSPMKGHSHVYWYRQLPEEGLKFMVYLQKENIIDESGMPKERFSAEFPKEGPSILRIQQVVRGDSAAYFCASSTAGTGSNQPQHFGDGTRLSIL.

Notes on this clone: An end of the junction differs from the germline gene, which may be a read error. The J gene is TRBJ2-4, the V gene TRBV20-1; TRBD1 is a possible D gene (6 bases). CDR1 and CDR2 from the germline V gene are DFQATT and SNEGSKA (reference sequence). The CDR3 is 11 amino acids. The CDR3 loop is CSALEGGHRAF. Written as DNA, the CDR3 is TGCAGTGCCCTAGAAGGGGGACACCGAGCCTTC.

This clone has only one observation. The chain employs TRBV5-8 and TRBJ2-2, with 7 bases fitting TRBD2. This CDR3 contains 13 residues. Germline CDR1 and CDR2: SGHTS and YDEGEE. Trimming at V came to 2 bases and at J to 7 bases, leaving 2 bases not matched to a gene. The CDR3 here is CASSFWGGGELFF. The CDR3 coding sequence is TGTGCCAGCAGCTTCTGGGGGGGCGGGGAGCTGTTTTTT.

This clone occurred a few times. This chain links TRBV19 with TRBJ2-4; TRBD2 aligns across 9 bases. The CDR3 totals 18 residues. J was trimmed by 0 bases and V by 1 base; bases with no gene match: 7. The germline gives CDR1 LNHDA, CDR2 SQIVND (reference sequence). The CDR3 protein is CASSIGLAGNLAKNIQYF. In nucleotides, the CDR3 is TGTGCCAGTAGTATAGGCCTAGCGGGGAACCTAGCCAAAAACATTCAGTACTTC.

The J gene is TRBJ2-1, the V gene TRBV11-2; a weak D match, TRBD2 (6 bases). V was trimmed by 1 base and J by 0 bases, leaving 16 bases between them. The germline V gene has CDR1 SGHAT and CDR2 FQNNGV. There are 18 residues in the CDR3. CDR3 amino acids: CASSLGSRDWSSYNEQFF. The CDR3 nucleotides are TGTGCCAGCAGCTTAGGATCCCGGGACTGGAGCTCCTACAATGAGCAGTTCTTC.

In regard to this clone: An end of the junction differs from the germline gene, which may be a read error. V usage is TRBV18 and J usage is TRBJ2-1; D may correspond to TRBD1 or TRBD2 (5 bases each). Germline loops: CDR1 KGHSH, CDR2 LQKENI. The CDR3 is 20 amino acids. In nucleotides, the CDR3 is TGTGCCAGCTCACTCACGAACCGGGACCAAGGTCTCGAGCCGTACAGTGAGCAGTTCTTC. Protein: CASSLTNRDQGLEPYSEQFF.

The rearrangement uses TRBV2 and TRBJ1-5, with 7 bases aligning to TRBD1. J lost 2 bases, V lost 4 bases, and 8 bases had no gene match. Germline V CDR1 and CDR2: SNHLY, FYNNEI. This CDR3 comprises 16 residues. CDR3 nucleotide sequence: TGTGCCAGCAGTGGGGCAGGGGGTGCCGGCAATCAGCCCCAGCATTTT. Residues: CASSGAGGAGNQPQHF.

This clone appeared a single time. The chain uses TRBV6-1 and TRBJ2-6, with D unresolved. The CDR3 totals 15 residues. CDR1 is MNHNS, CDR2 SASEGT, per germline. V was shortened by 7 bases and J by 4 bases, with 14 bases between the two germline ends. CDR3 protein: CASTGSYAGANVLTF. CDR3 nucleotide sequence: TGTGCCAGCACCGGTTCCTACGCAGGGGCCAACGTCCTGACTTTC.

The chain carries TRBV5-4 and TRBJ2-2; D possibly corresponds to TRBD1 (5 bases). The CDR3 spans 16 residues. Germline loops: CDR1 SGHNT, CDR2 YYREEE (reference sequence). Trimming left V 0 bases short and J 1 base short, with 10 bases between. The CDR3 sequence is CASSLGGTGNTGELFF. The CDR3 DNA reads as TGTGCCAGCAGCTTGGGCGGCACAGGGAACACCGGGGAGCTGTTTTTT. Combining the CDR3 with reference TRBV5-4 and TRBJ2-2 gives the whole variable domain ETGVTQSPTHLIKTRGQQVTLRCSSQSGHNTVSWYQQALGQGPQFIFQYYREEENGRGNFPPRFSGLQFPNYSSELNVNALELDDSALYLCASSLGGTGNTGELFFGEGSRLTVL.

The gene calls are TRBV19 and TRBJ2-7, with 9 bases identical to TRBD2. V trimming: 4 bases; J trimming: 3 bases; junction bases outside the gene matches: 10. The CDR3 is 16 residues long. The germline V gene has CDR1 LNHDA and CDR2 SQIVND (reference sequence). CDR3 loop: CASSKASGVLSYEQYF. The CDR3 DNA reads TGTGCCAGTAGTAAGGCTAGCGGGGTTTTGAGCTACGAGCAGTACTTC.

The chain employs TRBV6-5 and TRBJ1-2, with D unclear. The germline V gene has CDR1 MNHEY and CDR2 SVGAGI. Trimming shortened V by 6 bases and J by 4 bases, and 9 bases separated the two germline ends. The CDR3 sequence is 12 residues long. The CDR3 here is CASRDGIYGYTF. DNA for the CDR3: TGTGCCAGCAGGGACGGTATCTATGGCTACACCTTC.

The chain combines TRBV14 with TRBJ2-3; 11 positions agree with TRBD2. The V gene's germline CDR1 is SGHDN and CDR2 FVKESK. V was pared by 4 bases and J by 4 bases, with 4 bases of the junction left unmatched. The CDR3 is 15 amino acids. Written as DNA, the CDR3 is TGTGCCAGCAGCCCAAGACTAGCGGGGTCAGATACGCAGTATTTT. The encoded protein is CASSPRLAGSDTQYF. Full variable domain (missing parts from reference TRBV14 and TRBJ2-3): EAGVTQFPSHSVIEKGQTVTLRCDPISGHDNLYWYRRVMGKEIKFLLHFVKESKQDESGMPNNRFLAERTGGTYSTLKVQPAELEDSGVYFCASSPRLAGSDTQYFGPGTRLTVL.

The count of this clone is one. This chain joins TRBV7-8 and TRBJ1-5, with D unresolved. The CDR3 totals 13 residues. From germline, CDR1 is SGHVS and CDR2 FQNEAQ. The V end lost 2 bases, the J end lost 7 bases, and 9 bases lay between the germline ends. CDR3 nucleotides: TGTGCCAGCAGCTTAATGGGGAACCAGCCCCAGCATTTT. It encodes CASSLMGNQPQHF.

This chain uses TRBV6-1 with TRBJ1-1; 10 bases fit TRBD1. Germline assignment: CDR1 MNHNS and CDR2 SASEGT. With 10 bases clipped from V and 8 bases from J, the junction kept 13 bases outside the gene matches. The CDR3 sequence is 14 residues long. CDR3 sequence: CATNRDRGLGEAFF. In DNA form, the CDR3 reads TGTGCCACCAACCGGGACAGGGGTTTGGGGGAAGCTTTCTTT.

The V call is TRBV5-1, the J call TRBJ2-1; D may correspond to TRBD1 or TRBD2 (5 bases each). The CDR3 totals 13 residues. Trimming removed 0 bases at V and 7 bases at J, with 8 bases between. Germline V gene data show CDR1 as SGHRS and CDR2 as YFSETQ. The CDR3 DNA reads as TGCGCCAGCAGCTTGGGGGACCTAAATGAGCAGTTCTTC. As protein: CASSLGDLNEQFF.

The J gene is TRBJ1-1, the V gene TRBV5-1; 7 bases agree with TRBD1. The germline V gene encodes CDR1 SGHRS and CDR2 YFSETQ. J was trimmed by 1 base and V by 0 bases; bases with no gene match: 3. This CDR3 spans 15 amino acids. The CDR3 DNA sequence: TGCGCCAGCAGCTTGGCGGGACAGCAGAACACTGAAGCTTTCTTT. The encoded protein is CASSLAGQQNTEAFF.

V gene TRBV5-1 combines with J gene TRBJ2-5, with 13 nucleotides matching TRBD2. Trimming at V came to 4 bases and at J to 4 bases, leaving 7 bases not matched to a gene. This CDR3 comprises 16 residues. The germline V gene has CDR1 SGHRS and CDR2 YFSETQ. CDR3 sequence: CASSPTLAGGRETQYF. The CDR3 DNA is TGCGCCAGCAGCCCGACACTAGCGGGGGGGCGAGAGACCCAGTACTTC.

This clone is medium-sized (0.01 to 0.1%) within its sample. The V and J genes are TRBV7-9 and TRBJ1-6; D call uncertain. This CDR3 contains 17 residues. Germline CDR1 reads SEHNR; CDR2 reads FQNEAQ (reference sequence). Trimming removed 5 bases at V and 7 bases at J, with 21 bases between. CDR3: CASSPQKLGRRNSPLHF. The CDR3 DNA is TGTGCCAGCAGCCCTCAGAAACTTGGACGCAGAAATTCACCCCTCCACTTT.

This chain uses TRBV2 with TRBJ2-7, with D possibly called TRBD1 or TRBD2 (7 bases each). CDR3 length: 15 amino acids. CDR1 and CDR2 (germline): SNHLY, FYNNEI. Trimming stripped 4 bases from V and 10 bases from J, with 23 bases between. The CDR3 region is CASSGSHDREGAQYF. Here the CDR3 DNA reads TGTGCCAGCAGTGGGAGCCACGACAGGGAGGGGGCACAGTACTTC.

A word on this clone: Different DNA sequences within this sample yield the same CDR3. The CDR3 protein is CASSPTGDYGYTF. The CDR3 region has the DNA TGTGCCAGCTCACCCACAGGGGACTATGGCTACACCTTC. V gene TRBV18 combines with J gene TRBJ1-2, with 7 bases identical to TRBD1. The V segment lost 3 bases and the J segment 3 bases; nucleotides outside the gene matches: 1. The CDR3 runs to 13 residues. Germline CDR1 and CDR2: KGHSH and LQKENI.

The chain employs TRBV2 and TRBJ2-5; 10 nucleotides match TRBD2. The CDR3 spans 16 residues. After removal of 7 bases from V and 2 bases from J, the junction contained 10 bases not matched to a gene. Looked up from germline, CDR1 is SNHLY and CDR2 is FYNNEI. CDR3 protein: CASKPRSSGGQETQYF. The CDR3 DNA reads as TGTGCCAGCAAGCCCCGGAGTAGCGGGGGGCAAGAGACCCAGTACTTC.

The chain combines TRBV10-3 with TRBJ2-5, with D tentatively TRBD1 (5 bases). The germline V gene has CDR1 ENHRY and CDR2 SYGVKD. Trimming pared 2 bases from V and 6 bases from J, leaving 13 bases between. This CDR3 is built from 14 residues. The CDR3 nucleotides are TGTGCCATCAGTGAGATGCCAGGGATGAAGACCCAGTACTTC. Its protein product is CAISEMPGMKTQYF.

V and J are TRBV5-6 and TRBJ2-7; 8 bases fit TRBD1. CDR1 and CDR2 (germline): SGHDT, YYEEEE. V lost 6 bases, J lost 4 bases, and 6 bases stayed unmatched. The CDR3 is 13 amino acids. The CDR3 reads CASTGGASYEQYF. The DNA for the CDR3 is TGTGCCAGCACAGGGGGCGCGAGTTACGAGCAGTACTTC.